The 12 T cell receptor beta chains reported below all come from one sample, sequenced in a study of blood T cell repertoires in COVID-19. Libraries were prepared by immunoSEQ multiplex PCR; TCRdb keeps only in-frame clonotypes and omits some of them. The data contain approximately 280,000 clones, around 89% of them singletons. Sequencing used peripheral blood. These receptors all stem from a man aged 40-49 years with acute or convalescent COVID-19.

The rearrangement uses TRBV18 and TRBJ2-3; TRBD2 aligns across 9 bases. CDR1 and CDR2 (germline): KGHSH, LQKENI. V lost 3 bases, J lost 2 bases, and 6 bases stayed unmatched. CDR3 length equals 16 residues. CDR3 residues: CASSPMGLASTDTQYF. Here the CDR3 DNA reads TGTGCCAGCTCACCTATGGGACTAGCATCCACAGATACGCAGTATTTT.

The rearrangement uses TRBV6-6 and TRBJ2-7; D is ambiguous. This CDR3 has 13 residues. The V and J ends lost 0 bases and 0 bases respectively, with 3 bases between them. Germline V gene data show CDR1 as MNHNY and CDR2 as SVGAGI (reference sequence). The CDR3 is CASSYSISYEQYF. For the CDR3, the DNA is TGTGCCAGCAGTTACTCCATCTCCTACGAGCAGTACTTC.

V usage is TRBV2 and J usage is TRBJ1-5, with a weak D call TRBD1 (5 bases). Germline CDR1 reads SNHLY; CDR2 reads FYNNEI. Trimming took off 4 bases at V and 5 bases at J, with 12 bases between the two ends. The CDR3 has 14 amino acids. The CDR3, as DNA: TGTGCCAGCAGTGCGGTCAGGGCAGATCAGCCCCAGCATTTT. Residues: CASSAVRADQPQHF.

V is TRBV5-1 and J is TRBJ2-7; D perhaps matches TRBD1 (8 bases). Trimming cost V 4 bases and J 3 bases, with 17 bases left between them. The CDR3 length is 15 residues. Germline V CDR1 and CDR2: SGHRS, YFSETQ. CDR3 loop: CASSPWTGRVYEQYF. The CDR3 DNA is TGCGCCAGCAGCCCCTGGACAGGGAGGGTCTACGAGCAGTACTTC.

The V and J genes are TRBV2 and TRBJ1-1, with a possible D match to TRBD1 (5 bases). Germline values: CDR1 SNHLY, CDR2 FYNNEI. V dropped 8 bases and J dropped 1 base, with 11 bases sitting between them. This CDR3 contains 13 residues. In DNA, the CDR3 is TGTGCCAGCGGGACTTCGGGGAACACTGAAGCTTTCTTT. Protein: CASGTSGNTEAFF.

The J gene is TRBJ1-5, the V gene TRBV7-9; 7 nucleotides agree with TRBD1. V was clipped by 3 bases and J by 1 base; unmatched bases: 0. Germline CDR1 is SEHNR and CDR2 is FQNEAQ (reference sequence). The CDR3 length is 14 residues. CDR3 sequence: CASSFRGSNQPQHF. CDR3 DNA sequence: TGTGCCAGCAGCTTCAGGGGGAGCAATCAGCCCCAGCATTTT.

The J gene is TRBJ1-2, the V gene TRBV4-2; D possibly corresponds to TRBD1 (6 bases). Germline CDR1 LGHNA, CDR2 YNFKEQ. V lost 1 base and J lost 1, with 10 bases in between. The CDR3 sequence is 15 residues long. CDR3 bases: TGTGCCAGCAGCCAAGTCGGGGACAATAACTATGGCTACACCTTC. It specifies CASSQVGDNNYGYTF.

The CDR3 is CASSPYQVQGIQYF. The CDR3 nucleotides read TGTGCCAGCAGCCCATACCAGGTCCAGGGCATTCAGTACTTC. This chain links TRBV14 with TRBJ2-4, with D tentatively TRBD1 (5 bases). The CDR3 is 14 amino acids. V was shortened by 4 bases and J by 9 bases, with 16 bases between the two germline ends. Germline V gene lookup returns CDR1 SGHDN and CDR2 FVKESK.

J is TRBJ2-3 and V is TRBV24-1; 7 bases are a match to TRBD1. CDR3 length: 14 residues. Germline-derived CDR1 and CDR2 are KGHDR and SFDVKD. V gave up 5 bases and J gave up 0 bases; unmatched junction bases: 1. CDR3 bases: TGTGCCACCAGTGCAGGGGGAAGCACAGATACGCAGTATTTT. As protein: CATSAGGSTDTQYF.

The V gene is TRBV5-6, the J gene TRBJ2-3; D might be TRBD2 (6 bases). V shed 0 bases and J shed 5 bases, with 13 bases lying between them. The germline CDR1 and CDR2 sequences are SGHDT and YYEEEE. There are 15 residues in the CDR3. CDR3 coding DNA: TGTGCCAGCAGCTTGGAAAGGGACTGGCGAGATACGCAGTATTTT. This sequence encodes CASSLERDWRDTQYF.

V and J are TRBV5-6 and TRBJ1-5; possible D gene TRBD1, 5 bases. The CDR3 totals 15 residues. Trimming took 4 bases from V and 2 from J, leaving 13 bases between them. Germline values: CDR1 SGHDT, CDR2 YYEEEE. CDR3 loop: CASSTGGMGNQPQHF. DNA for the CDR3: TGTGCCAGCAGCACGGGGGGTATGGGCAATCAGCCCCAGCATTTT.

With regard to this clone: A junction end diverges from the germline sequence, so it may reflect a read error. The V gene is TRBV19, the J gene TRBJ2-3; D perhaps matches TRBD2 (5 bases). Germline CDR1 reads LNHDA; CDR2 reads SQIVND (reference sequence). The CDR3 has 15 residues. CDR3 in DNA: TGTGCCAGTAGTTCCTCGTTCCCTAGCAGAGATACGCAGTATTTT. Its translation: CASSSSFPSRDTQYF.